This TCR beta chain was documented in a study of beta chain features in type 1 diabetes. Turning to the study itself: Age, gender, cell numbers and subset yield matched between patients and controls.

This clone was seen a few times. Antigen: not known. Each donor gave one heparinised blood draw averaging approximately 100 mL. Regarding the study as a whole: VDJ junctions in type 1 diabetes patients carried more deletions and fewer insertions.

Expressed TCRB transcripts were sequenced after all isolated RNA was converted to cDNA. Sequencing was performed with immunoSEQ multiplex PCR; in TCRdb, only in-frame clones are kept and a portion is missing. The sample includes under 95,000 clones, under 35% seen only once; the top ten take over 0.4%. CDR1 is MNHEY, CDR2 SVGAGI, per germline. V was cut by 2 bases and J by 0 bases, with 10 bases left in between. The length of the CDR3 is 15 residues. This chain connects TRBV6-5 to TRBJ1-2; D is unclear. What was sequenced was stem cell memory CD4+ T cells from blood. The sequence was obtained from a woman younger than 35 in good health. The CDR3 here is CASSYAGFANYGYTF. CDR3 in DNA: TGTGCCAGCAGTTACGCAGGTTTCGCTAACTATGGCTACACCTTC.